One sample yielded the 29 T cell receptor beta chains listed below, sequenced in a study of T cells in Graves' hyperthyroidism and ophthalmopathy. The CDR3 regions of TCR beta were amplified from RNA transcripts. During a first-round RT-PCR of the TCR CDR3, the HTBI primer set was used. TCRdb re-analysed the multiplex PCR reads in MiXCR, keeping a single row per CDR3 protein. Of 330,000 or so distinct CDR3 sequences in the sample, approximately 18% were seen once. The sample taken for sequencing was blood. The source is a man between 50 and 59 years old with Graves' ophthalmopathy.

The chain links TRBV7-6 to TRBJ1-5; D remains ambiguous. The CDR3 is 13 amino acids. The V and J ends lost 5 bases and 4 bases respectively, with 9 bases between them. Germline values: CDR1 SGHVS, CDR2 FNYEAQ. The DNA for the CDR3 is TGTGCCAGCAGCCTGCGAGTGAATCAGCCCCAGCATTTT. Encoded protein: CASSLRVNQPQHF.

The CDR3 region is CASSSGLAGAYNEQFF. The CDR3 DNA reads TGTGCCAGCAGCTCGGGACTAGCGGGAGCATACAATGAGCAGTTCTTC. V and J are TRBV5-4 and TRBJ2-1; 14 bases fit TRBD2. V lost 3 bases and J lost 4; bases outside the gene matches: 3. There are 16 residues in the CDR3. The germline V gene encodes CDR1 SGHNT and CDR2 YYREEE (reference sequence).

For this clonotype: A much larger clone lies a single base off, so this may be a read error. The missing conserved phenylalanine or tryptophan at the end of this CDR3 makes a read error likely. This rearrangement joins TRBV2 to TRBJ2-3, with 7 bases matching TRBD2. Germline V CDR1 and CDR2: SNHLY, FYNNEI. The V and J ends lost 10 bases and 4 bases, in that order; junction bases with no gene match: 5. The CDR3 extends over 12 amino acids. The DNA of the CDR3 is TGTGCCATCGGACTAGGGGCAGATACGCAGTATTCT. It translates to CAIGLGADTQYS.

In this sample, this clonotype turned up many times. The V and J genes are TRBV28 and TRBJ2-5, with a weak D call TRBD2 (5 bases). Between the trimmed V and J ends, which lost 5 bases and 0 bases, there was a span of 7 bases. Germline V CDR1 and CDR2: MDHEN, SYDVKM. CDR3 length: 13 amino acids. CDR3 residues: CASSQDYQETQYF. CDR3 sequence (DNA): TGTGCCAGCAGTCAGGACTACCAAGAGACCCAGTACTTC. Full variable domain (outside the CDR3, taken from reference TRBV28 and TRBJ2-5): DVKVTQSSRYLVKRTGEKVFLECVQDMDHENMFWYRQDPGLGLRLIYFSYDVKMKEKGDIPEGYSVSREKKERFSLILESASTNQTSMYLCASSQDYQETQYFGPGTRLLVL.

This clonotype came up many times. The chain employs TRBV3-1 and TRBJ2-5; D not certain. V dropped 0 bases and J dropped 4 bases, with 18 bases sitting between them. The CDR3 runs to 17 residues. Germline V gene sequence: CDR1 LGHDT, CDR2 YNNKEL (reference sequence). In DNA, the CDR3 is TGTGCCAGCAGCCAAGACATTATCGTCCGAGCCTCAGAGACCCAGTACTTC. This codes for CASSQDIIVRASETQYF.

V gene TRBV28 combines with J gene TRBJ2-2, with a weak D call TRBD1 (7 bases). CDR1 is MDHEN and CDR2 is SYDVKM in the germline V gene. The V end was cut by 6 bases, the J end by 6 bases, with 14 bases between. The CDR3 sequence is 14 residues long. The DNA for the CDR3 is TGTGCCAGCAGGGCAGGGGGGATTGCCGGGGAGCTGTTTTTT. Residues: CASRAGGIAGELFF.

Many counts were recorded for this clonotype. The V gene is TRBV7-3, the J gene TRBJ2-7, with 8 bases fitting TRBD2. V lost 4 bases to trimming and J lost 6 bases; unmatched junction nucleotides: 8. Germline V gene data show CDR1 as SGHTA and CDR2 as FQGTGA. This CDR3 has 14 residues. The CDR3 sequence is CASSSNLAGREQYF. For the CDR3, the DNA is TGTGCCAGCAGCTCGAATCTAGCGGGTCGCGAGCAGTACTTC.

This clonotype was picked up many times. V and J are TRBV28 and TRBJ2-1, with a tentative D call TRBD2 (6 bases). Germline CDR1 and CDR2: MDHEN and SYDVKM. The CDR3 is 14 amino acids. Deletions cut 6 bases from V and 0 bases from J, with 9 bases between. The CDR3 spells CASRYGSSYNEQFF. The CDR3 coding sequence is TGTGCCAGCAGATACGGGAGCTCCTACAATGAGCAGTTCTTC.

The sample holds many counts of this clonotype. The CDR3 protein is CSAEKRVSYEQYF. The CDR3 region has the DNA TGCAGTGCTGAGAAGAGGGTCTCCTACGAGCAGTACTTC. This chain links TRBV20-1 with TRBJ2-7; tentative D call: TRBD2 (5 bases). The CDR3 runs 13 residues. Trimming shortened V by 5 bases and J by 0 bases, and 11 bases separated the two germline ends. Germline V lookup: CDR1 DFQATT, CDR2 SNEGSKA (reference sequence).

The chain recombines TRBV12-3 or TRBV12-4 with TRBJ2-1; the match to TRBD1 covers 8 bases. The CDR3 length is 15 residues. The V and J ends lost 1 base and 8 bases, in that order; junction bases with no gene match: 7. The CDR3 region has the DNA TGTGCCAGCAGTTTAGGAATCAGGGGGCTCGATGAGCAGTTCTTC. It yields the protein CASSLGIRGLDEQFF.

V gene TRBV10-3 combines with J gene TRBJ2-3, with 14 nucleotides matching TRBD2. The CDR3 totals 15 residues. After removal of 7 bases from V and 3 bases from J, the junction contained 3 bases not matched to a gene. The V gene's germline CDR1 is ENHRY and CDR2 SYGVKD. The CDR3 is CAINRLAGGTDTQYF. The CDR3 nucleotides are TGTGCCATCAACCGACTAGCGGGAGGGACAGATACGCAGTATTTT.

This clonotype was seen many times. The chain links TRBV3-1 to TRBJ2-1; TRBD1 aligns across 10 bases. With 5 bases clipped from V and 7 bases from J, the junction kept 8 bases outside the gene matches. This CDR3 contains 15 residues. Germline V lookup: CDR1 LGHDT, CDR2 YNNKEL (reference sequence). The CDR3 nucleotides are TGTGCCAGCAGCTATGACAGGGGGCCGGGGAATGAGCAGTTCTTC. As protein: CASSYDRGPGNEQFF.

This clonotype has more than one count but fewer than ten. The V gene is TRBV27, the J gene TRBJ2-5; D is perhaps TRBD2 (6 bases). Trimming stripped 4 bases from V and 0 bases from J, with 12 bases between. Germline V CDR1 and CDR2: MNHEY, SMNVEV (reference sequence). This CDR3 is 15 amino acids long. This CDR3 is CASSSPGGNQETQYF. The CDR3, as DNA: TGTGCCAGCAGTTCGCCCGGGGGTAACCAAGAGACCCAGTACTTC.

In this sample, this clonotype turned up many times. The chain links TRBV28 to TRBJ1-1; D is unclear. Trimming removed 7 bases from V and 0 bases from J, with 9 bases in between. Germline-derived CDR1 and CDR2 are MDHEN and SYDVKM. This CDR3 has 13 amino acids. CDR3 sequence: CASKLRMNTEAFF. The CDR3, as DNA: TGTGCCAGCAAGTTACGGATGAACACTGAAGCTTTCTTT.

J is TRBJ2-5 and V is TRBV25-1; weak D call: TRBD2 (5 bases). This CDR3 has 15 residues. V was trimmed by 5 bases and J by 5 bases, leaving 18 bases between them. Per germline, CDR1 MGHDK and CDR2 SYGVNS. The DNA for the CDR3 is TGTGCCAGCAGTACTATGACGGGGTTGGGGGAGACCCAGTACTTC. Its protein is CASSTMTGLGETQYF.

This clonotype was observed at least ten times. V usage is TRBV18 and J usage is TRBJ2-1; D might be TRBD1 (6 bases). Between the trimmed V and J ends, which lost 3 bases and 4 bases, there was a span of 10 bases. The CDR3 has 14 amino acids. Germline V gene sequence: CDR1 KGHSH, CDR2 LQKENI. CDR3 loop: CASSPYDRYNEQFF. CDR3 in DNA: TGTGCCAGCTCACCCTATGACAGGTACAATGAGCAGTTCTTC. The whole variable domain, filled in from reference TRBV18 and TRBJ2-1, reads NAGVMQNPRHLVRRRGQEARLRCSPMKGHSHVYWYRQLPEEGLKFMVYLQKENIIDESGMPKERFSAEFPKEGPSILRIQQVVRGDSAAYFCASSPYDRYNEQFFGPGTRLTVL.

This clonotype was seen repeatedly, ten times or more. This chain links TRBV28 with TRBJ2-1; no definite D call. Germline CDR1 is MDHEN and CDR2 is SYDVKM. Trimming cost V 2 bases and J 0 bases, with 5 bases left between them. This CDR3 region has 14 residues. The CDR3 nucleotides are TGTGCCAGCAGTTTACGCCTCTCCTACAATGAGCAGTTCTTC. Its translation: CASSLRLSYNEQFF.

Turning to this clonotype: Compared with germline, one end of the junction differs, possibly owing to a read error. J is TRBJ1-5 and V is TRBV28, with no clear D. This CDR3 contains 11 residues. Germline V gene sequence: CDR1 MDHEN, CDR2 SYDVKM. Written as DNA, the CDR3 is TGTGCCAGCAGTTCCCTTCAGGCCCAGCATTTT. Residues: CASSSLQAQHF.

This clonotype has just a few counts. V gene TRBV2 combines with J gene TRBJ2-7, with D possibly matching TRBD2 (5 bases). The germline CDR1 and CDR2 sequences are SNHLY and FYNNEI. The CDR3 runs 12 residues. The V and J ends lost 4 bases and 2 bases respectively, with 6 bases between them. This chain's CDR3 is CASSVEAYEQYF. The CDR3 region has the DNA TGTGCCAGCAGTGTGGAGGCCTACGAGCAGTACTTC.

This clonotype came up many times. CDR3 sequence (DNA): TGTGCCAGCAGTTTTTATAGCCCTTTTCAAGAGACCCAGTACTTC. This gives the protein CASSFYSPFQETQYF. This chain joins TRBV28 and TRBJ2-5; D unresolved. Trimming cost V 3 bases and J 2 bases, with 13 bases left between them. The CDR3 consists of 15 residues. The germline V gene has CDR1 MDHEN and CDR2 SYDVKM.

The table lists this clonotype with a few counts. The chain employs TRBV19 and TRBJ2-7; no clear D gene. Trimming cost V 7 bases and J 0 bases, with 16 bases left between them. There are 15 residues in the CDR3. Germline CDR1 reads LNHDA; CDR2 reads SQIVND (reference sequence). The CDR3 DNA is TGTGCCAGTACCCCGAGGACGGGTAACTCCTACGAGCAGTACTTC. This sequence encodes CASTPRTGNSYEQYF.

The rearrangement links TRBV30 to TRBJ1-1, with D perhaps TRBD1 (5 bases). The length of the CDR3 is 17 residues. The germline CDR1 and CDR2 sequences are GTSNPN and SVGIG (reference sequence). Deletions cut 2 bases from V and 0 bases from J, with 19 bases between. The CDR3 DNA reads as TGTGCCTGGAGTTATACCTCGCTCGACAGTATGAACACTGAAGCTTTCTTT. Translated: CAWSYTSLDSMNTEAFF.

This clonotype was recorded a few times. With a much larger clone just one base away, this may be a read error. The CDR3 region has the DNA TGTGCCAACAGTTTATTCGGGTTGTCGGGTGCAGGTGACAATGAGCAGTTCTTC. It encodes CANSLFGLSGAGDNEQFF. This sequence joins TRBV27 and TRBJ2-1; unclear D gene. There are 18 residues in the CDR3. Germline V gene data show CDR1 as MNHEY and CDR2 as SMNVEV (reference sequence).

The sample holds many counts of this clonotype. The CDR3 sequence: CASSLGQILTGELFF. CDR3 nucleotides: TGTGCCAGCAGCTTAGGACAGATCCTAACCGGGGAGCTGTTTTTT. This sequence joins TRBV11-2 and TRBJ2-2; D is possibly TRBD1 (5 bases). CDR3 length: 15 amino acids. Looked up from germline, CDR1 is SGHAT and CDR2 is FQNNGV. Deletions cut 1 base from V and 5 bases from J, with 11 bases between.

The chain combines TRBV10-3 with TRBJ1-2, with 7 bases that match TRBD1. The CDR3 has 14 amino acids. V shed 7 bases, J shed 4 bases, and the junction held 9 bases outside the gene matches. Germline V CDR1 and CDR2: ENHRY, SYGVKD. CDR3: CAIKRAGGGYGYTF. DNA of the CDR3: TGTGCCATCAAACGGGCAGGGGGAGGCTATGGCTACACCTTC.

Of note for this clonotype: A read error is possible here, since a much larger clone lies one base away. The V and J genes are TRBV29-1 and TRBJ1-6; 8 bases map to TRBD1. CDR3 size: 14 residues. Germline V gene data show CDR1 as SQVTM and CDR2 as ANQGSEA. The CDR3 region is CSAAVTGAESPLYF. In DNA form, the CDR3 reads TGCAGCGCCGCCGTGACAGGGGCCGAGTCACCCCTCTACTTT.

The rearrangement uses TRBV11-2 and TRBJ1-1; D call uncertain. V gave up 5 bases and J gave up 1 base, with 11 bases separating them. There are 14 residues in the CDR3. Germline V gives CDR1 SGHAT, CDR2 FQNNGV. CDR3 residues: CASSQDDTNTEAFF. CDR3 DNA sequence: TGTGCCAGCAGCCAAGATGATACGAACACTGAAGCTTTCTTT. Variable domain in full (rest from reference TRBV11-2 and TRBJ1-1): EAGVAQSPRYKIIEKRQSVAFWCNPISGHATLYWYQQILGQGPKLLIQFQNNGVVDDSQLPKDRFSAERLKGVDSTLKIQPAKLEDSAVYLCASSQDDTNTEAFFGQGTRLTVV.

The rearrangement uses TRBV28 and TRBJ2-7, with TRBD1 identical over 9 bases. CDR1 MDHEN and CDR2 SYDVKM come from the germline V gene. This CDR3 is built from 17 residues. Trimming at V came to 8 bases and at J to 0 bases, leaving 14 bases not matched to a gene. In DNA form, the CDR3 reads TGTGCCAGCCGAGGATATTACAGGGGGCTCAGCTCCTACGAGCAGTACTTC. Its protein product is CASRGYYRGLSSYEQYF.

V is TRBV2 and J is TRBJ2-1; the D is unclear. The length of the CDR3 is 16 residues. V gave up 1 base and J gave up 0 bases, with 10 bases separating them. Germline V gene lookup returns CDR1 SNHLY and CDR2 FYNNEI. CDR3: CASSEERASSYNEQFF. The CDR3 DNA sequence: TGTGCCAGCAGTGAAGAAAGGGCGAGCTCCTACAATGAGCAGTTCTTC.